Presented here are 29 T cell receptor beta chains from one specimen sequenced in a study of T cells after posttransplantation cyclophosphamide. Generated by immunoSEQ multiplex PCR, the TCRdb table keeps only in-frame clones and is missing some. The sample is made up of 25,000 to 30,000 clones, none counted only once. Sequenced: PBMCs. The receptors were sampled from a woman aged 55-69 years in good health, CMV-negative, and a related stem cell transplant donor.

This clone was picked up many times. This chain joins TRBV28 and TRBJ2-5, with TRBD1 matching over 7 bases. The trim removed 3 bases at V and 7 bases at J, leaving 8 bases unmatched. This CDR3 comprises 14 residues. Germline loops: CDR1 MDHEN, CDR2 SYDVKM. DNA of the CDR3: TGTGCCAGCAGTTTTTCCGACAGGGCGGGGACCCAGTACTTC. Translation gives CASSFSDRAGTQYF.

This clone came up many times. In DNA form, the CDR3 reads TGTGCCAGCAGCTTGGGGGGACTAGCGGGGGGGCTAGGGTTCTTC. Its protein is CASSLGGLAGGLGFF. V and J are TRBV5-4 and TRBJ2-1; 16 bases fit TRBD2. Germline assignment: CDR1 SGHNT and CDR2 YYREEE (reference sequence). The CDR3 has 15 amino acids. The V gene end was trimmed by 0 bases and the J gene end by 15 bases; junction bases not matched to a gene: 6.

Ten or more counts support this clone. Here the CDR3 DNA reads TGTGCCAGCAGTCTACCACCGGGACAGGGGAACACTGAAGCTTTCTTT. As protein: CASSLPPGQGNTEAFF. V and J are TRBV27 and TRBJ1-1; 9 bases agree with TRBD1. The length of the CDR3 is 16 residues. Germline V gives CDR1 MNHEY, CDR2 SMNVEV (reference sequence). After removal of 5 bases from V and 1 base from J, the junction contained 8 bases not matched to a gene.

The table lists this clone with a few counts. The chain links TRBV5-8 to TRBJ2-7, with D perhaps matching TRBD1 (6 bases). Germline CDR1 is SGHTS and CDR2 is YDEGEE. This CDR3 region has 12 residues. The V end was cut by 3 bases, the J end by 3 bases, with 7 bases between. The CDR3 sequence: CASSSQGYEQYF. CDR3 bases: TGTGCCAGCAGCTCACAGGGCTACGAGCAGTACTTC.

A few counts support this clone. The chain joins TRBV7-2 to TRBJ2-7, with D possibly being TRBD2 (6 bases). Per the germline V gene, CDR1 is SGHTA and CDR2 is FQGNSA. Trimming pared 5 bases from V and 3 bases from J, leaving 17 bases between. This CDR3 is 15 amino acids long. The CDR3 DNA reads TGTGCCAGCAGCCCAAAGGGTAGCGGTTACTACGAGCAGTACTTC. Encoded protein: CASSPKGSGYYEQYF. The whole variable domain, remainder taken from reference TRBV7-2 and TRBJ2-7, is GAGVSQSPSNKVTEKGKDVELRCDPISGHTALYWYRQSLGQGLEFLIYFQGNSAPDKSGLPSDRFSAERTGGSVSTLTIQRTQQEDSAVYLCASSPKGSGYYEQYFGPGTRLTVT.

Ten or more counts support this clone. This sequence joins TRBV4-3 and TRBJ2-6, with 11 bases identical to TRBD2. J lost 0 bases, V lost 4 bases, and 14 bases had no gene match. CDR3 size: 21 residues. Per the germline V gene, CDR1 is LGHNA and CDR2 is YSLEER. The CDR3 here is CASSRHILSSGGSSGANVLTF. The DNA of the CDR3 is TGCGCCAGCAGCCGGCATATCCTTTCTAGCGGGGGGAGCTCTGGGGCCAACGTCCTGACTTTC.

This clone has just a few counts. V gene TRBV9 combines with J gene TRBJ2-7; tentatively, D is TRBD2 (7 bases). Trimming stripped 4 bases from V and 7 bases from J, with 24 bases between. The germline gives CDR1 SGDLS, CDR2 YYNGEE. CDR3 length: 16 residues. The CDR3 loop reads CASSSGGGAESLEQYF. CDR3 sequence (DNA): TGTGCCAGCAGCTCGGGGGGCGGGGCAGAATCCTTGGAGCAGTACTTC.

This clone has ten or more counts. The chain uses TRBV4-3 and TRBJ2-7; TRBD1 might be the D (5 bases). CDR3 length: 14 amino acids. Trimming took 0 bases from V and 4 from J, leaving 10 bases between them. Germline loops: CDR1 LGHNA, CDR2 YSLEER. CDR3 nucleotides: TGCGCCAGCAGCCAAGAGGCCAGGGCGTACGAGCAGTACTTC. It codes for CASSQEARAYEQYF.

This clone has ten or more counts. The chain has TRBV7-8 and TRBJ2-1; maybe TRBD2 (6 bases). Germline loops: CDR1 SGHVS, CDR2 FQNEAQ. Trimming shortened V by 3 bases and J by 6 bases, and 12 bases separated the two germline ends. This CDR3 is 14 amino acids long. The CDR3 region has the DNA TGTGCCAGCAGCTTCAGACTAGAGGGCAATGAGCAGTTCTTC. This codes for CASSFRLEGNEQFF.

This clone has a count of ten or more. The chain combines TRBV2 with TRBJ2-1, with 7 bases fitting TRBD1. The germline gives CDR1 SNHLY, CDR2 FYNNEI. The trim removed 7 bases at V and 7 bases at J, leaving 13 bases unmatched. CDR3 size: 15 residues. The CDR3 loop is CASTKPTTGSNEQFF. Here the CDR3 DNA reads TGTGCCAGCACCAAGCCGACGACAGGGAGTAATGAGCAGTTCTTC.

Many counts were recorded for this clone. The gene calls are TRBV5-6 and TRBJ1-4; no clear D. Trimming shortened V by 2 bases and J by 0 bases, and 8 bases separated the two germline ends. The germline CDR1 and CDR2 sequences are SGHDT and YYEEEE. This CDR3 is 15 amino acids long. The CDR3 loop reads CASSLSRATNEKLFF. CDR3 nucleotides: TGTGCCAGCAGCTTATCGCGAGCAACTAATGAAAAACTGTTTTTT.

Ten or more counts support this clone. The chain couples TRBV5-1 to TRBJ2-1; TRBD1 is a possible D gene (5 bases). Germline V lookup: CDR1 SGHRS, CDR2 YFSETQ. Trimming removed 0 bases from V and 2 bases from J, with 9 bases in between. CDR3 length: 15 amino acids. CDR3 sequence (DNA): TGCGCCAGCAGCTTGGGTCAGGGCACCTACAATGAGCAGTTCTTC. Its protein product is CASSLGQGTYNEQFF. Full variable domain (remainder filled in from reference TRBV5-1 and TRBJ2-1): KAGVTQTPRYLIKTRGQQVTLSCSPISGHRSVSWYQQTPGQGLQFLFEYFSETQRNKGNFPGRFSGRQFSNSRSEMNVSTLELGDSALYLCASSLGQGTYNEQFFGPGTRLTVL.

The table lists this clone with many counts. The chain carries TRBV7-2 and TRBJ1-2; no firm D call. The germline V gene has CDR1 SGHTA and CDR2 FQGNSA. V gave up 1 base and J gave up 6 bases, with 9 bases separating them. This CDR3 is built from 13 residues. In nucleotides, the CDR3 is TGTGCCAGCAGCTTAGAACAGATCCATGGCTACACCTTC. It translates to CASSLEQIHGYTF.

This clone was counted many times. The chain uses TRBV7-2 and TRBJ2-7, with D tentatively TRBD2 (5 bases). Trimming cost V 2 bases and J 0 bases, with 11 bases left between them. The V gene's germline CDR1 is SGHTA and CDR2 FQGNSA. The CDR3 covers 15 residues. The CDR3 spells CASSLKDSPSYEQYF. In nucleotides, the CDR3 is TGTGCCAGCAGCTTAAAGGACTCGCCCTCCTACGAGCAGTACTTC. The full variable domain, in which reference TRBV7-2 and TRBJ2-7 provide the parts outside the CDR3, is GAGVSQSPSNKVTEKGKDVELRCDPISGHTALYWYRQSLGQGLEFLIYFQGNSAPDKSGLPSDRFSAERTGGSVSTLTIQRTQQEDSAVYLCASSLKDSPSYEQYFGPGTRLTVT.

This clone was detected many times. This chain uses TRBV7-2 with TRBJ2-7; 9 bases are a match to TRBD1. The CDR3 is made up of 15 amino acids. After removal of 5 bases from V and 5 bases from J, the junction contained 10 bases not matched to a gene. Germline V gives CDR1 SGHTA, CDR2 FQGNSA. CDR3 nucleotide sequence: TGTGCCAGCAGCACAAGGACAGGGGACAGCCACGAGCAGTACTTC. Amino acids: CASSTRTGDSHEQYF.

This clone was recorded at least ten times. The chain employs TRBV2 and TRBJ1-1; D is unclear. Germline V gives CDR1 SNHLY, CDR2 FYNNEI. This CDR3 region has 14 residues. The V and J ends lost 3 bases and 2 bases respectively, with 10 bases between them. CDR3 amino acids: CASSDLAGNTEAFF. DNA of the CDR3: TGTGCCAGCAGTGATTTGGCGGGAAACACTGAAGCTTTCTTT.

This clone has a handful of counts. CDR3 residues: CASSLTGENTEAFF. CDR3 sequence (DNA): TGTGCCAGCAGCTTGACAGGTGAGAACACTGAAGCTTTCTTT. The chain couples TRBV5-5 to TRBJ1-1, with D possibly TRBD1 on 5 matching bases. This CDR3 spans 14 amino acids. Germline CDR1 SGHKS, CDR2 YYEKEE (reference sequence). Trimming shortened V by 1 base and J by 1 base, and 8 bases separated the two germline ends.

This clone has only a few counts. The chain recombines TRBV6-5 with TRBJ1-1; TRBD1 is a possible D gene (6 bases). Germline values: CDR1 MNHEY, CDR2 SVGAGI. The CDR3 loop spans 14 amino acids. V lost 5 bases and J 7 bases, leaving 17 bases between the germline ends. CDR3 in amino acids: CASSAPGGGSEAFF. In DNA form, the CDR3 reads TGTGCCAGCAGTGCGCCCGGCGGGGGCAGTGAAGCTTTCTTT.

J is TRBJ2-5 and V is TRBV19, with a weak D call TRBD1 (6 bases). This CDR3 spans 13 amino acids. Germline V gene sequence: CDR1 LNHDA, CDR2 SQIVND (reference sequence). The ends were cut back, 4 bases at V and 3 bases at J, with 9 bases in the middle. In DNA, the CDR3 is TGTGCCAGTAGTAGGGGACAAAAAGAGACCCAGTACTTC. This sequence encodes CASSRGQKETQYF.

This clone was counted only a few times. The chain links TRBV12-3 or TRBV12-4 to TRBJ1-2; maybe TRBD1 (6 bases). This CDR3 spans 13 amino acids. V was clipped by 7 bases and J by 4 bases, with 13 bases between them. The CDR3 region has the DNA TGTGCCAGCACCCCCGGACAGCTCTATGGCTACACCTTC. Amino acids: CASTPGQLYGYTF.

This clone was detected ten times or more. The V and J genes are TRBV7-2 and TRBJ2-1, with 13 bases lining up with TRBD2. This CDR3 comprises 17 residues. Germline V CDR1 and CDR2: SGHTA, FQGNSA. V shed 2 bases and J 4 bases; nucleotides not matched to a gene: 5. The CDR3 nucleotides read TGTGCCAGCAGCTTACGGACTAGCGGGAGAGGTTACAATGAGCAGTTCTTC. Translating it yields CASSLRTSGRGYNEQFF.

In its sample, this clone was seen many times. This chain joins TRBV5-1 and TRBJ2-7, with a tentative D call TRBD1 (6 bases). Between the trimmed V and J ends, which lost 6 bases and 0 bases, there was a span of 10 bases. Germline V gives CDR1 SGHRS, CDR2 YFSETQ. CDR3 length equals 13 residues. CDR3 sequence reads: CASNTGSSYEQYF. The CDR3 nucleotides read TGCGCCAGCAATACAGGGAGCTCCTACGAGCAGTACTTC.

The V and J genes are TRBV6-5 and TRBJ2-5, with D perhaps matching TRBD2 (5 bases). V gave up 0 bases and J gave up 1 base, with 9 bases separating them. Looked up from germline, CDR1 is MNHEY and CDR2 is SVGAGI. The CDR3 length is 15 residues. CDR3 coding DNA: TGTGCCAGCAGTTACTCGGCGGACTTCCAAGAGACCCAGTACTTC. This translates into CASSYSADFQETQYF.

At least ten counts were recorded for this clone. In nucleotides, the CDR3 is TGTGCCAGCCGGGGACAGGGAAGCTACACCTTC. Its translation is CASRGQGSYTF. The V call is TRBV6-5, the J call TRBJ1-2, with TRBD1 matching over 9 bases. V shed 8 bases and J 9 bases; nucleotides not matched to a gene: 4. This CDR3 contains 11 residues. The germline gives CDR1 MNHEY, CDR2 SVGAGI.

This clone was counted only a few times. V usage is TRBV30 and J usage is TRBJ1-1; 9 nucleotides match TRBD1. Germline CDR1 and CDR2: GTSNPN and SVGIG (reference sequence). The CDR3 contains 15 residues. Unmatched junction bases numbered 5, after V lost 2 bases and J lost 1 base. The CDR3 reads CAWSPLGQGNTEAFF. DNA for the CDR3: TGTGCCTGGAGTCCCTTGGGACAGGGGAACACTGAAGCTTTCTTT.

The gene calls are TRBV24-1 and TRBJ1-2; TRBD1 agrees at 8 bases. This CDR3 region has 21 residues. The trim removed 2 bases at V and 4 bases at J, leaving 23 bases unmatched. The V gene's germline CDR1 is KGHDR and CDR2 SFDVKD. This CDR3 reads CATSDWKTPKSQGAQVYGYTF. CDR3 sequence (DNA): TGTGCCACCAGTGATTGGAAGACTCCCAAATCCCAGGGGGCGCAGGTCTATGGCTACACCTTC.

The V call is TRBV15, the J call TRBJ1-5, with D hard to call. The length of the CDR3 is 13 residues. The V gene lost 0 bases and the J gene lost 6 bases, with 6 bases spanning the gap. Germline V gives CDR1 LNHNV, CDR2 YYDKDF (reference sequence). The CDR3 here is CATSRDRVQPQHF. DNA of the CDR3: TGTGCCACCAGCAGAGATAGGGTTCAGCCCCAGCATTTT.

This clone was observed at least ten times. The chain links TRBV5-5 to TRBJ1-5, with a tentative D call TRBD1 (5 bases). The germline V gene has CDR1 SGHKS and CDR2 YYEKEE (reference sequence). The CDR3 consists of 13 residues. V lost 0 bases, J lost 7 bases, and 8 bases lay in between. The CDR3 nucleotides read TGTGCCAGCAGCTTGGTTAAGGGGCAGCCCCAGCATTTT. Protein sequence: CASSLVKGQPQHF.

In this sample, this clone turned up a few times. CDR3 sequence reads: CASSSGVRGTEAFF. For the CDR3, the DNA is TGTGCCAGCAGCTCGGGGGTCCGGGGCACTGAAGCTTTCTTT. The gene calls are TRBV7-2 and TRBJ1-1, with D tentatively TRBD1 (5 bases). Trimming removed 4 bases from V and 4 bases from J, with 13 bases in between. The CDR3 is 14 residues long. Per the germline V gene, CDR1 is SGHTA and CDR2 is FQGNSA.